The 21 T cell receptor beta chains given below trace back to one sample, sequenced in a study of T-cell reconstitution after alpha-beta-depleted transplantation in children. Preparation of the TCRbeta library was carried out with unique molecular identifiers. TCRdb processed the PCR reads anew with MiXCR; each CDR3 protein has one entry. The table has 600,000 to 800,000 distinct CDR3 sequences, around 14% seen once. This sample comprised PBMCs, obtained before TCRalphabeta/CD19-depleted stem cell transplant. The source of these receptors is a girl between 2 and 10 years old with congenital amegakaryocytic thrombocytopenia, due to receive a stem cell transplant.

This clonotype occurred many times. The V gene is TRBV20-1, the J gene TRBJ2-1, with D possibly being TRBD2 (5 bases). The CDR3 consists of 14 residues. Trimming took 0 bases from V and 5 from J, leaving 11 bases between them. Germline CDR1 and CDR2: DFQATT and SNEGSKA (reference sequence). The CDR3 reads CSARDRGLNNEQFF. CDR3 DNA: TGCAGTGCTAGAGATCGCGGACTTAACAATGAGCAGTTCTTC.

This clonotype was counted ten times or more. The chain links TRBV20-1 to TRBJ1-1, with TRBD1 as a possible D gene (6 bases). Trimming shortened V by 5 bases and J by 6 bases, and 13 bases separated the two germline ends. CDR3 length: 12 amino acids. Germline V lookup: CDR1 DFQATT, CDR2 SNEGSKA (reference sequence). The CDR3 is CSAADWTAEAFF. For the CDR3, the DNA is TGCAGTGCTGCCGATTGGACAGCTGAAGCTTTCTTT.

This clonotype was observed a single time. The V call is TRBV4-1, the J call TRBJ2-4; TRBD2 matches at 10 bases. This CDR3 spans 16 amino acids. The trim removed 3 bases at V and 8 bases at J, leaving 10 bases unmatched. In germline, CDR1 is MGHRA, CDR2 YSYEKL. In nucleotides, the CDR3 is TGCGCCAGCAGCCACCCTAGCGGGGGAGCAGAACACATTCAGTACTTC. Amino acids: CASSHPSGGAEHIQYF.

The rearrangement joins TRBV6-1 to TRBJ1-2; TRBD1 aligns across 7 bases. The V gene's germline CDR1 is MNHNS and CDR2 SASEGT. V gave up 6 bases and J gave up 0 bases; unmatched junction bases: 10. The CDR3 runs to 16 residues. The CDR3 spells CASSRGTAFTNYGYTF. As DNA, the CDR3 is TGTGCCAGCAGCCGAGGGACAGCATTCACTAACTATGGCTACACCTTC.

This clonotype was detected only a few times. This rearrangement joins TRBV5-5 to TRBJ2-3, with no clear D. The CDR3 spans 12 residues. V lost 4 bases and J 6 bases, leaving 9 bases between the germline ends. Germline CDR1 reads SGHKS; CDR2 reads YYEKEE (reference sequence). The DNA of the CDR3 is TGTGCCAGCAGCGGTGCGGTGGATACGCAGTATTTT. Encoded protein: CASSGAVDTQYF. The variable domain in full, completed from reference TRBV5-5 and TRBJ2-3, reads DAGVTQSPTHLIKTRGQQVTLRCSPISGHKSVSWYQQVLGQGPQFIFQYYEKEERGRGNFPDRFSARQFPNYSSELNVNALLLGDSALYLCASSGAVDTQYFGPGTRLTVL.

There are a few counts of this clonotype. The rearrangement joins TRBV5-1 to TRBJ1-1; a possible D gene is TRBD1 (5 bases). Between the trimmed V and J ends, which lost 4 bases and 1 base, there was a span of 8 bases. The CDR3 length is 13 residues. CDR1 and CDR2 from the germline V gene are SGHRS and YFSETQ. This chain's CDR3 is CASSGGRNTEAFF. CDR3 sequence (DNA): TGCGCCAGCAGCGGGGGAAGGAACACTGAAGCTTTCTTT.

This clonotype was found many times. The J gene is TRBJ1-1, the V gene TRBV4-1; D is ambiguous. CDR1 is MGHRA, CDR2 YSYEKL, per germline. V was cut by 7 bases and J by 4 bases, with 16 bases left in between. The length of the CDR3 is 14 residues. CDR3 DNA: TGCGCCAGCAACCCCGATCCCTCGGGCACTGAAGCTTTCTTT. It codes for CASNPDPSGTEAFF.

This clonotype was recorded at least ten times. The genes are TRBV4-1 and TRBJ2-2; D uncertain. The germline gives CDR1 MGHRA, CDR2 YSYEKL. The ends were cut back, 0 bases at V and 4 bases at J, with 9 bases in the middle. There are 15 residues in the CDR3. The CDR3 coding sequence is TGCGCCAGCAGCCAAGATTCGTTATTCACCGGGGAGCTGTTTTTT. Protein: CASSQDSLFTGELFF.

Of note for this clonotype: This clone may be a read error of a much larger clone one base away. Since the CDR3 does not end with the conserved phenylalanine or tryptophan, this likely comes from a read error. This chain links TRBV20-1 with TRBJ2-3; 13 bases agree with TRBD2. CDR1 is DFQATT and CDR2 is SNEGSKA in the germline V gene (reference sequence). V trimming: 5 bases; J trimming: 4 bases; junction bases outside the gene matches: 3. The CDR3 has 14 residues. For the CDR3, the DNA is TGCAGTGCTGTGACTAGCGGGAGGCCAGATACGCAGTATTTG. Translated: CSAVTSGRPDTQYL.

The rearrangement uses TRBV4-1 and TRBJ2-1; TRBD1 agrees at 8 bases. Trimming at V came to 5 bases and at J to 4 bases, leaving 7 bases not matched to a gene. This CDR3 spans 15 amino acids. Germline CDR1 MGHRA, CDR2 YSYEKL. This CDR3 reads CASSDRQGPYNEQFF. The DNA of the CDR3 is TGCGCCAGCAGCGATAGACAGGGGCCTTACAATGAGCAGTTCTTC.

This clonotype showed up many times. The rearrangement joins TRBV4-1 to TRBJ1-2; D is uncertain. Germline V CDR1 and CDR2: MGHRA, YSYEKL. The V end was cut by 0 bases, the J end by 2 bases, with 13 bases between. The CDR3 covers 16 residues. CDR3 protein: CASSQDFRRGNYGYTF. CDR3 sequence (DNA): TGCGCCAGCAGCCAAGATTTCCGCCGGGGAAACTATGGCTACACCTTC.

This clonotype was detected many times. The V gene is TRBV20-1, the J gene TRBJ2-7; TRBD2 agrees at 13 bases. V was clipped by 1 base and J by 1 base; unmatched bases: 7. Germline V gene sequence: CDR1 DFQATT, CDR2 SNEGSKA (reference sequence). The CDR3 loop spans 17 amino acids. The CDR3, as DNA: TGCAGTGCTAGAGTACTAGCGGGAGGGCCGAGGTCCTACGAGCAGTACTTC. Translating it yields CSARVLAGGPRSYEQYF.

In DNA, the CDR3 is TGTGCCAGCAGCCCACCGAACGGGAACACTGAAGCTTTCTTT. Protein: CASSPPNGNTEAFF. The rearrangement uses TRBV7-9 and TRBJ1-1; unclear D gene. This CDR3 comprises 14 residues. Trimming shortened V by 5 bases and J by 1 base, and 11 bases separated the two germline ends. Germline CDR1 and CDR2: SEHNR and FQNEAQ (reference sequence).

In this sample, this clonotype turned up many times. This rearrangement joins TRBV20-1 to TRBJ2-3; D is tentatively TRBD1 or TRBD2 (5 bases each). This CDR3 has 11 residues. V lost 2 bases to trimming and J lost 14 bases, with 14 bases between them. Germline CDR1 DFQATT, CDR2 SNEGSKA (reference sequence). CDR3 sequence reads: CSARPFEGSYF. For the CDR3, the DNA is TGCAGTGCTAGACCTTTTGAGGGGTCGTATTTT.

V is TRBV3-1 and J is TRBJ2-1, with D perhaps TRBD2 (5 bases). CDR3 length: 13 amino acids. The V and J ends lost 4 bases and 7 bases respectively, with 11 bases between them. From germline, CDR1 is LGHDT and CDR2 YNNKEL (reference sequence). CDR3 bases: TGTGCCAGCAGCCCCTCCAGGAGGAATGAGCAGTTCTTC. This codes for CASSPSRRNEQFF.

This clonotype came up a few times. This chain uses TRBV20-1 with TRBJ2-3, with 11 bases that match TRBD1. Germline V gene lookup returns CDR1 DFQATT and CDR2 SNEGSKA (reference sequence). The CDR3 length is 16 residues. V dropped 6 bases and J dropped 4; count of bases not matched to a gene: 12. The CDR3 sequence: CSARVGQGAFSDTQYF. As DNA, the CDR3 is TGCAGTGCCCGCGTCGGACAGGGGGCATTTTCAGATACGCAGTATTTT.

The chain has TRBV5-1 and TRBJ2-5; 8 nucleotides match TRBD1. This CDR3 has 16 amino acids. The V gene's germline CDR1 is SGHRS and CDR2 YFSETQ. The trim removed 0 bases at V and 6 bases at J, leaving 10 bases unmatched. The CDR3 DNA reads TGCGCCAGCAGCTTGGAGGTGGGACAGGTGCGAAAGACCCAGTACTTC. Amino acids: CASSLEVGQVRKTQYF.

The gene calls are TRBV7-9 and TRBJ2-1; 7 bases line up with TRBD2. Germline values: CDR1 SEHNR, CDR2 FQNEAQ (reference sequence). The J segment lost 10 bases and the V segment lost 9 bases, leaving 6 bases of the junction unmatched. CDR3 length: 11 residues. The CDR3: CASKRGGEQFF. As DNA, the CDR3 is TGTGCCAGTAAGCGGGGTGGAGAGCAGTTCTTC.

The V call is TRBV7-8, the J call TRBJ2-2, with TRBD2 identical over 9 bases. This CDR3 is built from 15 residues. The germline V gene encodes CDR1 SGHVS and CDR2 FQNEAQ. The ends lost 5 bases at V and 4 bases at J; junction bases unmatched: 5. The CDR3 here is CASSPTSGRTGELFF. The CDR3 DNA reads TGTGCCAGCAGCCCGACTAGCGGACGCACCGGGGAGCTGTTTTTT.

This clonotype has only a few counts. J is TRBJ2-7 and V is TRBV12-3 or TRBV12-4, with D maybe TRBD1 (6 bases). Trimming took 5 bases from V and 3 from J, leaving 11 bases between them. The CDR3 length is 13 residues. CDR3: CASSTQGRYEQYF. CDR3 bases: TGTGCCAGCAGTACACAGGGTCGCTACGAGCAGTACTTC.

In its sample, this clonotype was seen many times. The gene calls are TRBV5-1 and TRBJ2-1; the D is unclear. This CDR3 has 15 residues. V was trimmed by 1 base and J by 8 bases, leaving 16 bases between them. Germline-derived CDR1 and CDR2 are SGHRS and YFSETQ. The DNA for the CDR3 is TGCGCCAGCAGCTTGTACGGCCTAGAAAGTGATGAGCAGTTCTTC. Its protein is CASSLYGLESDEQFF.